This T cell receptor (beta chain) was recovered during a study of CD8 T cells in ankylosing spondylitis (dated by TCRdb to the late 2010s). A note on the overall study: The study set out to find disease-linked TCR variants by profiling T cell receptor beta repertoires in ankylosing spondylitis patients and healthy donors. Samples of peripheral blood were taken, and for ankylosing spondylitis patients, synovial fluid was collected as well. The full study cohort was made up of about 24 ankylosing spondylitis patients and 108 healthy donors.

For sequencing, an Illumina HiSeq 2500 was employed. TCR beta libraries were prepared by quantitative 5'-RACE with molecular barcodes. Under the source paper's analysis protocol: A new computational method based on a probabilistic model of VDJ rearrangement was used to identify disease-linked TCR variants. The public reads were quality trimmed at Q25 with fastp and then assembled into clones with MiXCR by TCRdb, keeping productive beta chains. All rows with the same CDR3 protein become a single entry with the most common DNA and genes. The V and J calls follow TCRdb's processing rather than the paper's. This sample is represented by about 700,000 distinct CDR3 sequences; under 20% of them were singletons. The ten largest clones add up to around 20% of the sample. Concerning this clonotype: What antigen it recognizes has not been identified. No much larger clonotype is one base removed from it; base qualities were not supplied.

What the authors observed across the whole study: The disease-linked clones had a CD8+ phenotype and were found at relatively low frequencies in peripheral blood. A TCR beta motif made up of several highly homologous amino acid variants appeared to be characteristic of blood from ankylosing spondylitis patients. The disease-linked clones were reported as significantly enriched in matched synovial fluid samples from ankylosing spondylitis patients. Some motif variants had previously been reported in the synovial fluid and blood of reactive arthritis patients, which suggests shared mechanisms of disease initiation.

The CDR3, from cysteine to phenylalanine, totals 14 residues. Only the CDR3 region is kept as DNA, spanning 42 bases read in frame from base 1. According to the germline V gene, CDR1 reads LGHNA and CDR2 reads YNFKEQ. Trimming leaves V shorter by 6 bases and J shorter by 0 bases, with the junction holding 4 bases beyond the gene matches. The rearrangement joined TRBV4-2 to TRBJ2-7, with 8 central nucleotides matching TRBD1. The source of this sequence is a male donor with ankylosing spondylitis. Sequencing input: blood, either unsorted or a sorted T cell fraction (not recorded which). The CDR3 region has the sequence CASRYQGASYEQYF. Here is the DNA: TGTGCCAGCAGATACCAGGGGGCCTCCTACGAGCAGTACTTC.